This T cell receptor (beta chain) was identified in a study of blood T cell repertoires in COVID-19. Whole-study context: The study drew acute and convalescent COVID-19 samples from the United States, Italy and Spain.

Original handling: Estimation of nucleated cell counts relied on the amplification of reference gene primers. Clones were sequenced by immunoSEQ multiplex PCR, and TCRdb holds only the in-frame ones, with some missing. That table supplies the V and J calls and clone size; D and trimming were determined from the DNA. The data show approximately 170,000 clones, with roughly 80% seen just once and approximately 2% held by the top ten. The length of the CDR3 is 15 residues. Germline V gene sequence: CDR1 SGHNT, CDR2 YYREEE (reference sequence). The junction had 2 bases not matched to a gene; V was cut back by 0 bases and J by 1 base.

Sequencing was done on a sample of peripheral blood. The V gene is TRBV5-4, the J gene TRBJ1-1, with 8 nucleotides matching TRBD1. This sequence originates from an elderly woman with acute or convalescent COVID-19. CDR3 region: CASSLVGTGNTEAFF. The CDR3 DNA reads as TGTGCCAGCAGCTTGGTAGGGACAGGGAACACTGAAGCTTTCTTT.